This T cell receptor (beta chain) was retrieved from a study of blood T cell repertoires in COVID-19. For the study at large: Specimens from acute and convalescent COVID-19 originated in the United States, Italy and Spain. T cells, B-cell-depleted T cells, or PBMCs supplied cDNA or gDNA.

The repertoire was sequenced with immunoSEQ multiplex PCR; TCRdb's copy has only in-frame clones and lacks some. The table lists over 150,000 clones, more than 75% of them singletons, with under 15% in the top ten. CDR3 length: 17 amino acids. Trimming at V came to 1 base and at J to 0 bases, leaving 4 bases not matched to a gene. From germline, CDR1 is SGHTA and CDR2 FQGNSA. The sequence was collected from a woman in her 70s with COVID-19, enrolled during active disease. Source material: peripheral blood. The chain is built from TRBV7-2 and TRBJ2-1; 9 bases agree with TRBD2. The CDR3 is CASSLVAGGGSYNEQFF. Written as DNA, the CDR3 is TGTGCCAGCAGCTTAGTCGCGGGAGGGGGCTCCTACAATGAGCAGTTCTTC.